This TCR beta chain was sequenced for a study of identical twins. MiXCR, run by TCRdb on the 5' RACE reads, gives a single entry per CDR3 protein. The sample carries 500,000 to 600,000 distinct CDR3 sequences, around 20% recorded once. The CDR3 runs to 13 residues. The V gene lost 0 bases and the J gene lost 4 bases, with 7 bases spanning the gap. Per germline, CDR1 SGHRS and CDR2 YFSETQ. These data also formed part of another study, on T cells expressing NK-cell markers.

The origin of this receptor is a woman aged 18-35 years in good health. The sample was CD4+ T cells sorted from blood. The chain is built from TRBV5-1 and TRBJ2-5; D is uncertain. The CDR3 loop is CASSLEPGETQYF. For the CDR3, the DNA is TGCGCCAGCAGCTTGGAGCCGGGAGAGACCCAGTACTTC.